The clone carrying this TCR beta chain was picked up one time. This CDR3 has 19 residues. J lost 1 base, V lost 4 bases, and 12 bases had no gene match. The germline V gene encodes CDR1 SGHRS and CDR2 YFSETQ. Clones were read by immunoSEQ multiplex PCR, and TCRdb kept only the in-frame ones, dropping some. The sample shows 2 million to 3 million clones, 90% to 95% of them seen only once. These data come from a study of shared clonotypes between healthy human individuals. This TCR derives from a young man in good health. Some clones in this sample may be carry-over from other donors' samples. What was sequenced was naive CD4+ T cells from PBMCs. Subset here: CD45RA+ positively selected. V is TRBV5-1 and J is TRBJ2-1; TRBD2 aligns across 12 bases. CDR3 bases: TGCGCCAGCAGCGGACCGGGACTAGCGGGCAGAATATCCTACAATGAGCAGTTCTTC. Residues: CASSGPGLAGRISYNEQFF.